These T cell receptor beta chains were read from a single sample in a study of shared clonotypes between healthy human individuals. The repertoire was sequenced with immunoSEQ multiplex PCR; TCRdb's copy has only in-frame clones and lacks some. The top ten hold roughly 0.36% of the sample, which has 2 million to 2.5 million clones, 90% to 95% seen once. Sequenced sample: naive CD4+ T cells from PBMCs. These receptor sequences come from a man between 18 and 29 years old in good health. Some clones in this sample may be carry-over from other donors' samples. Each CDR3 is given with its conserved first and last residue. The D gene is left open where the match is weak. Rows may omit the clone size; those that give it use once, few, many or a size class.

J	V	size	D	CDR3	DNA
TRBJ2-2	TRBV27	NA	NA	CASSFDTLNTGELFF	TGTGCCAGCAGTTTCGACACCTTGAACACCGGGGAGCTGTTTTTT
TRBJ2-7	TRBV5-4	NA	NA	CASSLTAFSYEQYF	TGTGCCAGCAGCCTCACAGCCTTTTCCTACGAGCAGTACTTC
TRBJ2-3	TRBV6-5	NA	NA	CASSYSRVSDTQYF	TGTGCCAGCAGTTACTCGCGTGTTTCAGATACGCAGTATTTT
TRBJ1-3	TRBV30	NA	TRBD1	CAWVGQGAGNTIYF	TGTGCCTGGGTCGGACAGGGTGCTGGAAACACCATATATTTT
TRBJ2-1	TRBV7-8	once	NA	CASIDRDTRNEQFF	TGTGCCAGCATCGATCGGGACACCCGGAATGAGCAGTTCTTC
TRBJ1-4	TRBV4-2	NA	NA	CASSQDRVDEKLFF	TGTGCCAGCAGCCAAGACAGGGTGGACGAAAAACTGTTTTTT
TRBJ1-5	TRBV7-2	few	TRBD1	CASSFTGGNQPQHF	TGTGCCAGCAGTTTCACAGGGGGTAATCAGCCCCAGCATTTT
TRBJ2-3	TRBV11-2	NA	TRBD2	CASSLVTSGSTSTDTQYF	TGTGCCAGCAGCTTAGTGACTAGCGGGAGTACTAGCACAGATACGCAGTATTTT
TRBJ2-7	TRBV28	NA	NA	CASSSQGNKRSYYEQYF	TGTGCCAGCAGTTCTCAGGGGAACAAAAGATCCTACTACGAGCAGTACTTC
TRBJ2-5	TRBV9	NA	NA	CASSSGQTETQYF	TGTGCCAGCAGCTCCGGACAGACAGAGACCCAGTACTTC
TRBJ2-7	TRBV6-5	NA	NA	CASSYSRGPYEQYF	TGTGCCAGCAGTTACTCCCGGGGACCCTACGAGCAGTACTTC
TRBJ2-1	TRBV5-1	NA	NA	CASSTEQGWNEQFF	TGCGCCAGCAGCACCGAACAGGGTTGGAATGAGCAGTTCTTC